This section outlines one TCR beta chain sequence together with its context. The target antigen is unknown. Methods used by the authors: The detection floor for productive clonotype frequency was 2.59 x 10-5. The assay was immunoSEQ multiplex PCR, and TCRdb's table has in-frame clones only and misses some. V, J and clone size derive from that table, while D and trimming were established from the DNA sequence. Of about 6,300 clones listed, around 70% are singletons. This entry belongs to a study of STAT5B mutations in CD4+ large granular lymphocyte leukemia. Broader study findings: Patient cell sources varied; several CD4-sorted samples entered the clonality comparison. TRBV06-family usage was enriched in top patient clones (8/27) versus controls (2/35).

Germline CDR1 is MNHEY and CDR2 is SVGAGI. CDR3 length equals 15 residues. Trimming removed 0 bases from V and 6 bases from J; junction bases left unmatched: 4. Recruitment of CD4+ T-LGLL patients was in Padova, Helsinki and Shinshu. The receptor's source is a woman aged 70-85 years with CD4+ T-cell large granular lymphocyte leukemia. The chain joins TRBV6-5 to TRBJ2-1, with 8 nucleotides matching TRBD2. The sample was PBMCs. The CDR3 loop reads CASSYSGLAGNEQFF. CDR3 nucleotides: TGTGCCAGCAGTTACTCAGGACTAGCTGGCAATGAGCAGTTCTTC.